This T cell receptor (beta chain) was recorded in a study of CD8 T cells in ankylosing spondylitis. The table lists this clonotype with a few counts. What it binds is not known. Each CDR3 protein gets one entry after TCRdb re-called the 5' RACE reads with MiXCR. The sample carries 150,000 to 200,000 distinct CDR3 sequences, about 32% recorded once. Study-level findings and limits: In ankylosing spondylitis patients, matched synovial fluid reportedly showed significant enrichment of disease-linked clones. Characteristic, it appeared, of ankylosing spondylitis blood was a TCR beta motif of about eight highly homologous variants.

CDR3 size: 16 residues. CDR1 is DFQATT, CDR2 SNEGSKA, per germline (reference sequence). J lost 3 bases, V lost 0 bases, and 5 bases had no gene match. V gene TRBV20-1 combines with J gene TRBJ2-2, with 9 bases identical to TRBD2. This clonotype was obtained from a male donor with ankylosing spondylitis. Material: synovial fluid, either unsorted or a sorted T cell fraction (not recorded which). The CDR3 region has the DNA TGCAGTGCTAGAGATGGGCTAGCGGGACACACCGGGGAGCTGTTTTTT. Amino acid sequence: CSARDGLAGHTGELFF.